These T cell receptor beta chains were read from a single sample in a study of CD8 T cells in Susac syndrome. TCRdb reprocessed the immunoSEQ multiplex PCR reads via MiXCR and lists one record per CDR3 protein. The repertoire holds 100,000 to 150,000 distinct CDR3 sequences, with over 75% as singletons. Sequenced: CD8+ T cells from PBMCs. The receptor source for this set is a human donor with multiple sclerosis. The CDR3 runs from the conserved cysteine through the conserved F or W. Each record gives: clone size, D gene, V gene, J gene, CDR3 DNA, CDR3 protein. D genes are given only for firm matches. Some rows mark clone size as missing; the rest say once, few, many or name a class of expanded clone.

>few|TRBD1|TRBV29-1|TRBJ2-1
TGCAGCGTTGATGGACAGGGGATACGTGGGATTGAGCAGTTCTTC
CSVDGQGIRGIEQFF
>.|TRBD1|TRBV7-2|TRBJ1-5
TGTGCCAGCAGCTTAGTAGGGGGCGAAGGTCATCAGCCCCAGCATTTT
CASSLVGGEGHQPQHF
>.|.|TRBV19|TRBJ1-1
TGTGCCAGTACCCTCGGACACACCACTGAAGCTTTCTTT
CASTLGHTTEAFF
>.|.|TRBV19|TRBJ1-1
TGTGCCAGTACCCCGCGGCAGGGGCGGAAAACTGAAGCTTTCTTT
CASTPRQGRKTEAFF
>.|.|TRBV2|TRBJ1-6
TGTGCCACCGTGGAGGAACCCTATAATTCACCCCTCCACTTT
CATVEEPYNSPLHF
>.|.|TRBV7-9|TRBJ2-1
TGTGCCAGCAGCTTACCGCTAGCGCCCTACAATGAGCAGTTCTTC
CASSLPLAPYNEQFF
>.|TRBD1|TRBV29-1|TRBJ2-1
TGCAGCGTTTACAGGGGCAGTGAGCAGTTCTTC
CSVYRGSEQFF
>.|.|TRBV7-2|TRBJ2-7
TGTGCCAGCAGCGCCCTTTCCGGGACAACCAACGAGCAGTACTTC
CASSALSGTTNEQYF
>.|.|TRBV4-1|TRBJ2-1
TGCGCCAGCAGCCAAATGGGGGGGACAGTCTTTTATGAGCAGTTCTTC
CASSQMGGTVFYEQFF
>.|.|TRBV12-3/TRBV12-4|TRBJ1-5
TGTGCCAGCAGTCCCCCAATGCAGCCCCAGCATTTT
CASSPPMQPQHF
>once|.|TRBV19|TRBJ1-4
TGTGCCAGTAGTATAGCCGTTGGGGATGGAAAACTGTTTTTT
CASSIAVGDGKLFF
>.|TRBD2|TRBV30|TRBJ2-1
TGTGCCTGGAGTTCCGGGACTAGCCAGTTCTTC
CAWSSGTSQFF
>.|.|TRBV10-3|TRBJ2-3
TGTGCCATCATGGGGAGGCAGAGCTCTTCATATACGCAGTATTTT
CAIMGRQSSSYTQYF
>.|TRBD2|TRBV6-2/TRBV6-3|TRBJ2-1
TGTGCCAGCAACGATAGCGGGAGGGAGCAGTTCTTC
CASNDSGREQFF
>.|TRBD1|TRBV12-3/TRBV12-4|TRBJ2-5
TGTGCCAGCGCCACGACAGGGTCCGAGACCCAGTACTTC
CASATTGSETQYF
>few|.|TRBV28|TRBJ1-2
TGTGCCAGCAGTTTATACGACGACCTTTTGGGCGGCTACACCTTC
CASSLYDDLLGGYTF
>.|.|TRBV11-2|TRBJ1-1
TGTGCCAGCAGCTTAGGGCCTAATACAGGGAAACAGACTGAAGCTTTCTTT
CASSLGPNTGKQTEAFF
>.|.|TRBV19|TRBJ1-5
TGTGCCAGTAGCACTACAGGTTACAATCAGCCCCAGCATTTT
CASSTTGYNQPQHF
>.|.|TRBV4-1|TRBJ2-1
TGCGCCAGCAGCCAAGATGAGGAGACCGTGGGAGGTCAAGTTGAGCAGTTCTTC
CASSQDEETVGGQVEQFF
>.|TRBD1|TRBV13|TRBJ2-3
TGTGCCAGCAGCTCCTTCATGGACAGGGGGCCAGATACGCAGTATTTT
CASSSFMDRGPDTQYF
>once|TRBD1|TRBV12-3/TRBV12-4|TRBJ1-1
TGTGCCAGCAGCTACGCAGGGGGGGTTGAAGCTTTCTTT
CASSYAGGVEAFF
>.|.|TRBV11-2|TRBJ1-3
TGTGCGTCATCCGGTCCCTACTCTGGAAACACCATATATTTT
CASSGPYSGNTIYF
>few|TRBD1|TRBV7-9|TRBJ2-5
TGTGCCAGCAGCCCTGGGGCAGGGGGCATACAAGAGACCCAGTACTTC
CASSPGAGGIQETQYF
>few|.|TRBV2|TRBJ2-7
TGTGCCAGCAGTGAACTCACCCATGGTTACGAGCAGTACTTC
CASSELTHGYEQYF
>.|.|TRBV5-1|TRBJ1-1
TGCGCCAGCAGCCAAGGGGACGGCGTCACTGAAGCTTTCTTT
CASSQGDGVTEAFF
>.|.|TRBV7-9|TRBJ2-2
TGTGCCAGCAGCTTTTCCAGCGGAGTCACGCAAAGCGGGGAGCTGTTTTTT
CASSFSSGVTQSGELFF
>.|.|TRBV19|TRBJ1-1
TGTGCCAGTAGTCAGGAAGGGTCAGTTGAAGCTTTCTTT
CASSQEGSVEAFF
>.|.|TRBV6-5|TRBJ2-1
TGTGCCAGCAGTTACATGAACGCAGGCTACAATGAGCAGTTCTTC
CASSYMNAGYNEQFF
>.|.|TRBV19|TRBJ2-5
TGTGCCAGTAGTATAGGTGCCCTACCCCTAGAGACCCAGTACTTC
CASSIGALPLETQYF
>.|TRBD2|TRBV20-1|TRBJ2-6
TGCAGTGCTTGGACTAGCGGGGTCACACACTCTGGGGCCAACGTCCTGACTTTC
CSAWTSGVTHSGANVLTF
>.|TRBD2|TRBV29-1|TRBJ2-3
TGCAGCGTTGAGACAGAGGGACTAGCGGGAAATACGCAGTATTTT
CSVETEGLAGNTQYF
>.|.|TRBV13|TRBJ2-6
TGTGCCAGCAGCTTAGGGCTTGGTGGAGCCAACGTCCTGACTTTC
CASSLGLGGANVLTF
>.|TRBD1|TRBV3-1|TRBJ2-1
TGTGCCAGCAGCCAAGCCGGGGCGGGACAGGGGGGGAATGAGCAGTTCTTC
CASSQAGAGQGGNEQFF
>.|.|TRBV20-1|TRBJ2-7
TGCAGTGCTAGTTCAGGGAACGAGCAGTACTTC
CSASSGNEQYF
>.|.|TRBV2|TRBJ1-2
TGTGCCAGCACCTACTTCGACAGCCTTCCCTCCTTTAACTATGGCTACACCTTC
CASTYFDSLPSFNYGYTF